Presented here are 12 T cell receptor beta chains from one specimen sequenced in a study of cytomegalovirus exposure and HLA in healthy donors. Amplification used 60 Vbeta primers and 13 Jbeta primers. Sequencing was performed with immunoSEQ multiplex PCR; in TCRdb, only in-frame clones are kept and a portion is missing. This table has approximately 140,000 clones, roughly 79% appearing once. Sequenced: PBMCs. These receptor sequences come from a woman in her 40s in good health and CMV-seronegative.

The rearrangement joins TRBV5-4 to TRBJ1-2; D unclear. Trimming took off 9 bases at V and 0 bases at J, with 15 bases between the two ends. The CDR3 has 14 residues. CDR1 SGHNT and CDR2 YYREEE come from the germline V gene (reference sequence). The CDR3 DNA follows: TGTGCCACTCTGGAGGGCGGTGCTAACTATGGCTACACCTTC. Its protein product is CATLEGGANYGYTF.

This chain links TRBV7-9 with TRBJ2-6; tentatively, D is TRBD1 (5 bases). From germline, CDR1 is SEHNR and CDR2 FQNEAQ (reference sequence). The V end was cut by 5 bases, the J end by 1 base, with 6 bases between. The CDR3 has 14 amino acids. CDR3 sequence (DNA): TGTGCCAGCAGCAGGGGATCTGGGGCCAACGTCCTGACTTTC. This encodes CASSRGSGANVLTF.

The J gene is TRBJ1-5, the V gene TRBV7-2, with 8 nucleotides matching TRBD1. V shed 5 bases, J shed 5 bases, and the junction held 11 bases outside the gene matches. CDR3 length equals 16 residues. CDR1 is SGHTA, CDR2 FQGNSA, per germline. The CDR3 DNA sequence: TGTGCCAGCAGCGTGTTTGCAGGGGGCGCGGATCAGCCCCAGCATTTT. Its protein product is CASSVFAGGADQPQHF.

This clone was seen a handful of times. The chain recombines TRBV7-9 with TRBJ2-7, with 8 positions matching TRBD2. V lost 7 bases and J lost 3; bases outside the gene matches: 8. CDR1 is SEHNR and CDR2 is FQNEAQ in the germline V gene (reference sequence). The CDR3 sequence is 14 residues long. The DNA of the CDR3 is TGTGCCAGCAACCGAGCGGGAGTCGTCTACGAGCAGTACTTC. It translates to CASNRAGVVYEQYF.

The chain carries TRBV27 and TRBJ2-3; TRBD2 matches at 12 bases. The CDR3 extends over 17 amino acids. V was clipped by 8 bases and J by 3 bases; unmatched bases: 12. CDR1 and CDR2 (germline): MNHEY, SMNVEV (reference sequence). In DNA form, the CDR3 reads TGTGCCAGCCGTTCCGGACTAGCGGGGAGTGGAACAGATACGCAGTATTTT. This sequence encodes CASRSGLAGSGTDTQYF.

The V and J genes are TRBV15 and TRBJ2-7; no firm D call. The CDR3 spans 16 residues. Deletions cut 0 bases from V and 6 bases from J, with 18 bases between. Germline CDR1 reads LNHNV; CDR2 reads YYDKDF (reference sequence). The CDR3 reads CATSREPRYLYAEQYF. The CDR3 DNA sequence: TGTGCCACCAGCAGAGAGCCCCGCTATTTGTACGCCGAGCAGTACTTC.

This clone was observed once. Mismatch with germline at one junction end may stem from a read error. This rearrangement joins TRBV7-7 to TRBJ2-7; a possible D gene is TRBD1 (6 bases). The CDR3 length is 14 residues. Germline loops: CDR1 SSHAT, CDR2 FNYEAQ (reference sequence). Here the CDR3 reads CASSLGGQNYERYF. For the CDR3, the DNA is TGTGCCAGCAGCTTAGGAGGACAGAACTACGAGCGGTACTTC.

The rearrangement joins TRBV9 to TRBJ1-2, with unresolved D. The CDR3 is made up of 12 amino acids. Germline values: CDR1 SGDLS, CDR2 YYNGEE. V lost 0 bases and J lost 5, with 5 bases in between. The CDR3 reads CASSVAGYGYTF. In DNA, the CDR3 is TGTGCCAGCAGCGTAGCCGGGTATGGCTACACCTTC.

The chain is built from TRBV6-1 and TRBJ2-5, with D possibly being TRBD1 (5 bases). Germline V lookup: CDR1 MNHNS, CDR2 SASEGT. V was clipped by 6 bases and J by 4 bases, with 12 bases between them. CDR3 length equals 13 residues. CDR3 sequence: CASRDILLETQYF. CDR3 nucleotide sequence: TGTGCCAGCAGGGACATACTCCTAGAGACCCAGTACTTC.

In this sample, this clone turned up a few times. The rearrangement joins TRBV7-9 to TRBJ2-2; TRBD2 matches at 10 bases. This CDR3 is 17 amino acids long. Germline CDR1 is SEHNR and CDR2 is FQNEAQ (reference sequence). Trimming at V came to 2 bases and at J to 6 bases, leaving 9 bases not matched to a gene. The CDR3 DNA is TGTGCCAGCAGCTTAATGTTGTCTAGCGGGAGCTCCGGGGAGCTGTTTTTT. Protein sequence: CASSLMLSSGSSGELFF.

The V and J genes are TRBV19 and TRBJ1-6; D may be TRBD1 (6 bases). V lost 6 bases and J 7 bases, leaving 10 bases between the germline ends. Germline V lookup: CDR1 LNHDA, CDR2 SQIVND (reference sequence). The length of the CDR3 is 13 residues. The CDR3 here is CASSDRLNSPLHF. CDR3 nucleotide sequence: TGTGCCAGTAGCGACAGGCTAAATTCACCCCTCCACTTT.

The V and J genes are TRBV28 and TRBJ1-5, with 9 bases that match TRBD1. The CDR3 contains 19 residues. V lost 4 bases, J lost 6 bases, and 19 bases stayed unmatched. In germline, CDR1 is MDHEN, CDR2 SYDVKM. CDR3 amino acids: CASSSIPGQGKLRPQPQHF. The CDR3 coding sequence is TGTGCCAGCAGTTCTATCCCGGGACAGGGCAAACTTAGGCCTCAGCCCCAGCATTTT.